Shown below are 20 T cell receptor beta chains from a single sample sequenced in a study of OX40 agonist ivuxolimab in advanced cancers. Produced via immunoSEQ multiplex PCR; TCRdb's table is partial and in-frame only. This repertoire shows around 10,000 clones, roughly nine tenths found once; its top ten account for over 10%. Sequencing used CD4+ or CD8+ T cells sorted from blood, obtained in a trial of the OX40 agonist ivuxolimab. Receptors were obtained from an adult with an advanced solid tumor such as melanoma, head and neck, liver or kidney cancer.

V is TRBV7-9 and J is TRBJ2-7; 10 nucleotides align to TRBD1. The J segment lost 1 base and the V segment lost 6 bases, leaving 0 bases of the junction unmatched. This CDR3 has 13 amino acids. Germline CDR1 and CDR2: SEHNR and FQNEAQ (reference sequence). This CDR3 reads CASRGQGSYEQYF. The CDR3 DNA sequence: TGTGCCAGCAGGGGACAGGGGTCCTACGAGCAGTACTTC.

V gene TRBV9 combines with J gene TRBJ1-1; D gene unclear. This CDR3 has 14 residues. Germline values: CDR1 SGDLS, CDR2 YYNGEE. Trimming stripped 4 bases from V and 0 bases from J, with 10 bases between. CDR3 DNA sequence: TGTGCCAGCAGCCACCGGGGTGTGAACACTGAAGCTTTCTTT. Amino acids: CASSHRGVNTEAFF.

This chain connects TRBV28 to TRBJ2-7; the D call may be TRBD1 or TRBD2 (7 bases each). The CDR3 spans 16 residues. V was cut by 4 bases and J by 1 base, with 17 bases left in between. The V gene's germline CDR1 is MDHEN and CDR2 SYDVKM. As DNA, the CDR3 is TGTGCCAGCAGTTATCGTCCAGGGGGGGGTTCCTACGAGCAGTACTTC. Translating it yields CASSYRPGGGSYEQYF.

The chain combines TRBV4-1 with TRBJ1-1, with D unresolved. Trimming pared 3 bases from V and 1 base from J, leaving 9 bases between. CDR3 length: 14 amino acids. Germline CDR1 is MGHRA and CDR2 is YSYEKL. CDR3 sequence reads: CASSQGYGNTEAFF. CDR3 nucleotides: TGCGCCAGCAGCCAGGGGTATGGGAACACTGAAGCTTTCTTT.

V gene TRBV5-6 combines with J gene TRBJ2-3, with 10 bases that match TRBD2. The germline gives CDR1 SGHDT, CDR2 YYEEEE. J was trimmed by 14 bases and V by 4 bases; bases with no gene match: 10. The CDR3 length is 13 residues. This chain's CDR3 is CASSPRLAGSWYF. Here the CDR3 DNA reads TGTGCCAGCAGCCCCCGACTAGCGGGCTCCTGGTATTTT.

By share, this clone counts as hyperexpanded. The chain recombines TRBV10-2 with TRBJ2-1; 12 nucleotides agree with TRBD2. This CDR3 contains 16 residues. Germline CDR1 reads WSHSY; CDR2 reads SAAADI. The V gene end was trimmed by 6 bases and the J gene end by 8 bases; junction bases not matched to a gene: 11. The CDR3 loop is CASRRPGLAGRHEQFF. In nucleotides, the CDR3 is TGCGCCAGCAGACGCCCGGGACTAGCGGGTCGGCATGAGCAGTTCTTC.

This clone showed up just once. V usage is TRBV13 and J usage is TRBJ1-2; TRBD1 agrees at 7 bases. CDR3 length: 15 residues. The V and J ends lost 4 bases and 4 bases, in that order; junction bases with no gene match: 9. The germline V gene encodes CDR1 PRHDT and CDR2 FYEKMQ (reference sequence). The CDR3 nucleotides are TGTGCCAGCAGCTCTATTACGACAGGGTCCTATGGCTACACCTTC. This codes for CASSSITTGSYGYTF. The full variable domain, completed using reference TRBV13 and TRBJ1-2, is AAGVIQSPRHLIKEKRETATLKCYPIPRHDTVYWYQQGPGQDPQFLISFYEKMQSDKGSIPDRFSAQQFSDYHSELNMSSLELGDSALYFCASSSITTGSYGYTFGSGTRLTVV.

The genes are TRBV9 and TRBJ1-1, with D perhaps TRBD1 (5 bases). The CDR3 has 14 amino acids. Germline assignment: CDR1 SGDLS and CDR2 YYNGEE. Trimming took off 1 base at V and 0 bases at J, with 7 bases between the two ends. CDR3 in DNA: TGTGCCAGCAGCGTATTAGGGGTGAACACTGAAGCTTTCTTT. The encoded protein is CASSVLGVNTEAFF.

J is TRBJ2-7 and V is TRBV5-4; possible D gene TRBD2, 5 bases. Deletions cut 0 bases from V and 0 bases from J, with 13 bases between. The CDR3 spans 16 residues. Germline CDR1 and CDR2: SGHNT and YYREEE (reference sequence). CDR3 bases: TGTGCCAGCAGCTTGGCCGGTCCTAGCAGCTCCTACGAGCAGTACTTC. Translation: CASSLAGPSSSYEQYF.

The chain employs TRBV7-6 and TRBJ2-2; possibly TRBD2 for D (6 bases). Trimming stripped 1 base from V and 2 bases from J, with 14 bases between. The CDR3 extends over 17 amino acids. Germline CDR1 is SGHVS and CDR2 is FNYEAQ. Here the CDR3 reads CASSLGPPAGNTGELFF. The DNA of the CDR3 is TGTGCCAGCAGCTTAGGTCCCCCGGCGGGAAACACCGGGGAGCTGTTTTTT.

The chain combines TRBV4-1 with TRBJ1-2, with D possibly being TRBD1 (5 bases). The CDR3 loop spans 15 amino acids. Germline V lookup: CDR1 MGHRA, CDR2 YSYEKL. V shed 1 base and J shed 4 bases, with 13 bases lying between them. Here the CDR3 DNA reads TGCGCCAGCAGCCAAGGCTACCAGGGACCCTATGGCTACACCTTC. Residues: CASSQGYQGPYGYTF.

This clone is termed medium-sized. The J gene is TRBJ2-7, the V gene TRBV19; possibly TRBD2 for D (6 bases). CDR3 length: 14 amino acids. In germline, CDR1 is LNHDA, CDR2 SQIVND (reference sequence). The V end was cut by 6 bases, the J end by 7 bases, with 19 bases between. CDR3: CASSSRGALWEQYF. The DNA of the CDR3 is TGTGCCAGTAGCTCACGCGGGGCTCTATGGGAGCAGTACTTC.

The genes are TRBV6-5 and TRBJ1-2, with 7 bases fitting TRBD1. This CDR3 is 15 amino acids long. V gave up 0 bases and J gave up 8 bases; unmatched junction bases: 9. The germline V gene encodes CDR1 MNHEY and CDR2 SVGAGI. The CDR3 spells CASSYSTSGGGGYTF. The CDR3 nucleotides are TGTGCCAGCAGTTACTCGACTTCAGGGGGTGGGGGCTACACCTTC.

The CDR3 is CASSPVASEAFF. CDR3 sequence (DNA): TGTGCCAGCAGTCCGGTTGCCTCTGAAGCTTTCTTT. This chain links TRBV28 with TRBJ1-1; D not certain. V shed 5 bases and J shed 6 bases, with 10 bases lying between them. CDR3 length equals 12 residues. In germline, CDR1 is MDHEN, CDR2 SYDVKM.

This clone has more than one count but fewer than ten. This chain joins TRBV2 and TRBJ1-2; D gene ambiguous. Germline CDR1 reads SNHLY; CDR2 reads FYNNEI. CDR3 size: 9 residues. The V end lost 9 bases, the J end lost 6 bases, and 5 bases lay between the germline ends. The CDR3 sequence is CASSNGYTF. DNA of the CDR3: TGTGCCAGTTCCAATGGCTACACCTTC.

The chain couples TRBV7-9 to TRBJ1-3; D might be TRBD1 (5 bases). This CDR3 is built from 16 residues. Per germline, CDR1 SEHNR and CDR2 FQNEAQ (reference sequence). V was shortened by 1 base and J by 0 bases, with 10 bases between the two germline ends. CDR3 DNA sequence: TGTGCCAGCAGCTTAGTAGGAGGGGCCTCTGGAAACACCATATATTTT. Its translation: CASSLVGGASGNTIYF.

The chain recombines TRBV19 with TRBJ2-1; TRBD1 matches at 8 bases. V lost 1 base and J lost 8; bases outside the gene matches: 4. The length of the CDR3 is 14 residues. The V gene's germline CDR1 is LNHDA and CDR2 SQIVND (reference sequence). CDR3 bases: TGTGCCAGTAGTATAGGCGGACAGGGTTATGAGCAGTTCTTC. It translates to CASSIGGQGYEQFF.

This chain connects TRBV7-7 to TRBJ1-1; D is uncertain. The CDR3 spans 13 residues. V lost 4 bases and J lost 6, with 12 bases in between. The germline CDR1 and CDR2 sequences are SSHAT and FNYEAQ (reference sequence). The CDR3 nucleotides read TGTGCCAGCAGCTCCCGCCACGGGGCTGAAGCTTTCTTT. Translation: CASSSRHGAEAFF.

The rearrangement joins TRBV6-4 to TRBJ2-1; D remains unclear. V gave up 2 bases and J gave up 7 bases, with 9 bases separating them. The CDR3 loop spans 13 amino acids. CDR1 is MRHNA and CDR2 is SNTAGT in the germline V gene. Written as DNA, the CDR3 is TGTGCCAGCAGTGACGGGATCTTTAATGAGCAGTTCTTC. Translated, it gives CASSDGIFNEQFF.

This chain connects TRBV4-1 to TRBJ2-7; 8 bases agree with TRBD1. Germline V gene sequence: CDR1 MGHRA, CDR2 YSYEKL. The trim removed 4 bases at V and 13 bases at J, leaving 15 bases unmatched. This CDR3 has 14 residues. This CDR3 reads CASSPGTGVAPLYF. The CDR3 DNA reads TGCGCCAGCAGCCCCGGGACAGGCGTCGCCCCGCTATACTTC.